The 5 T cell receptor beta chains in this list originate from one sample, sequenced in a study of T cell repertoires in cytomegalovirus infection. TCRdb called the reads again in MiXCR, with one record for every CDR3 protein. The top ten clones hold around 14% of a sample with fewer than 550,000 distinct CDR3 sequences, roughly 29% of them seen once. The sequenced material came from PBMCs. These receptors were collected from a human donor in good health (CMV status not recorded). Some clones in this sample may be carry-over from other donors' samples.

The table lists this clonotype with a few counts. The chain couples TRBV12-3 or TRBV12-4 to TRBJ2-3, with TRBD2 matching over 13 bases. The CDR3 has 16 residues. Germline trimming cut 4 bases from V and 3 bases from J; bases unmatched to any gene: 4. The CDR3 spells CASSYGTSGITDTQYF. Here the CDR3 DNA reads TGTGCCAGCAGTTACGGGACTAGCGGGATAACAGATACGCAGTATTTT.

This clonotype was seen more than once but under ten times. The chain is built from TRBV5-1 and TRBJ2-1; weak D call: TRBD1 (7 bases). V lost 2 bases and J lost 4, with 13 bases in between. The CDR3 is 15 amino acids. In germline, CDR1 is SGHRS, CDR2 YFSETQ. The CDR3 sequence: CASSFTGEAYNEQFF. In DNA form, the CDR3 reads TGCGCCAGCAGCTTCACAGGGGAGGCTTACAATGAGCAGTTCTTC. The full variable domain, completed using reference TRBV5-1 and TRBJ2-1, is KAGVTQTPRYLIKTRGQQVTLSCSPISGHRSVSWYQQTPGQGLQFLFEYFSETQRNKGNFPGRFSGRQFSNSRSEMNVSTLELGDSALYLCASSFTGEAYNEQFFGPGTRLTVL.

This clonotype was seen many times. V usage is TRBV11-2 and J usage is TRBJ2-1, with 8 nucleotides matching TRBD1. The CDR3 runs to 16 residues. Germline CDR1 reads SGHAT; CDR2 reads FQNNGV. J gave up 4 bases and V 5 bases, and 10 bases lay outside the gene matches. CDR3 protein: CASSPTGVFSYNEQFF. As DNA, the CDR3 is TGTGCCAGCAGCCCGACAGGGGTATTTTCTTACAATGAGCAGTTCTTC.

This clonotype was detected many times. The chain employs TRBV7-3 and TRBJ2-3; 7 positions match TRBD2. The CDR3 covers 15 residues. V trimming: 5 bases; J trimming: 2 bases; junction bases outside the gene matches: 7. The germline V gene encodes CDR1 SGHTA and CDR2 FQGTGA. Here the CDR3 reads CASSSLAAPTDTQYF. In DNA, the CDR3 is TGTGCCAGCAGCAGTCTAGCGGCACCCACAGATACGCAGTATTTT.

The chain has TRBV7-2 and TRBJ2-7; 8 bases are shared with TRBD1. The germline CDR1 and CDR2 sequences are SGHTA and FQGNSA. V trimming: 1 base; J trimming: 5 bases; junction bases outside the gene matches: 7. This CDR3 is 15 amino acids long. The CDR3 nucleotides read TGTGCCAGCAGCTTAGGGACAGGGTATCGGGACGAGCAGTACTTC. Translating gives CASSLGTGYRDEQYF. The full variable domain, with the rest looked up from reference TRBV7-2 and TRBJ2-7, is GAGVSQSPSNKVTEKGKDVELRCDPISGHTALYWYRQSLGQGLEFLIYFQGNSAPDKSGLPSDRFSAERTGGSVSTLTIQRTQQEDSAVYLCASSLGTGYRDEQYFGPGTRLTVT.